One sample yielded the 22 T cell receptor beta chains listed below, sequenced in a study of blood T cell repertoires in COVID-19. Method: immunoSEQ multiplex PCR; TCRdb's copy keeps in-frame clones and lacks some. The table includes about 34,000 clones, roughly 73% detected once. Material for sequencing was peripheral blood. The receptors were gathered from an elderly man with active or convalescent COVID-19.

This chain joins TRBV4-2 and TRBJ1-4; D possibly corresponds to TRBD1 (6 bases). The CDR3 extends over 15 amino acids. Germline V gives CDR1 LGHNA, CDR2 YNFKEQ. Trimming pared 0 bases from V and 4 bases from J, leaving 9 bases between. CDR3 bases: TGTGCCAGCAGCCAAGAGTCAGGGGTTAATGAAAAACTGTTTTTT. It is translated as CASSQESGVNEKLFF.

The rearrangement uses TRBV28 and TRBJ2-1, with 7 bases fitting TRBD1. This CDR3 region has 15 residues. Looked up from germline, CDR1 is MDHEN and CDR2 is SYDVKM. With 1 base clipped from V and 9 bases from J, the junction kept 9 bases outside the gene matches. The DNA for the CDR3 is TGTGCCAGCAGTTTATACCCTCTAGGGGACAGTGAGCAGTTCTTC. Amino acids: CASSLYPLGDSEQFF.

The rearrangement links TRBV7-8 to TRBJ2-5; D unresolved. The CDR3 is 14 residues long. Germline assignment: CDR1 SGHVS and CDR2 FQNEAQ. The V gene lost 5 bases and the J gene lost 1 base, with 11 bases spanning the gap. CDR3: CASSRATFQETQYF. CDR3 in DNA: TGTGCCAGCAGCCGAGCTACATTCCAAGAGACCCAGTACTTC. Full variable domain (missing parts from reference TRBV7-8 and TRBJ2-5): GAGVSQSPRYKVAKRGQDVALRCDPISGHVSLFWYQQALGQGPEFLTYFQNEAQLDKSGLPSDRFFAERPEGSVSTLKIQRTQQEDSAVYLCASSRATFQETQYFGPGTRLLVL.

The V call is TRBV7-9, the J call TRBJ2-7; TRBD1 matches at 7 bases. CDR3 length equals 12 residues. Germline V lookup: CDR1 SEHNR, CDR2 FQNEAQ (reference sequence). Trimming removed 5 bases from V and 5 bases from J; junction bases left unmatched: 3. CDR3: CASSRDRDEQYF. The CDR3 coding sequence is TGTGCCAGCAGCCGAGACAGGGACGAGCAGTACTTC.

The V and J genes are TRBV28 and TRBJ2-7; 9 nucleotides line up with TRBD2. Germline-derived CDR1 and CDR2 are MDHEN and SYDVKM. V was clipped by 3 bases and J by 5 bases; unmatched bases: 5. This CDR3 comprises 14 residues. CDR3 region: CASSLGLAPDEQYF. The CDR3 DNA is TGTGCCAGCAGTTTGGGACTAGCCCCGGACGAGCAGTACTTC.

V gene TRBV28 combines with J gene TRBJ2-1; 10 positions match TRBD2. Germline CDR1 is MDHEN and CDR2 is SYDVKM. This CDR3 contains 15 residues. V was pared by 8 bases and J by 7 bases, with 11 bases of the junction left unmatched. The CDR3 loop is CASCRLAGACNEQFF. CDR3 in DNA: TGTGCCAGCTGCCGTCTAGCGGGAGCTTGTAATGAGCAGTTCTTC.

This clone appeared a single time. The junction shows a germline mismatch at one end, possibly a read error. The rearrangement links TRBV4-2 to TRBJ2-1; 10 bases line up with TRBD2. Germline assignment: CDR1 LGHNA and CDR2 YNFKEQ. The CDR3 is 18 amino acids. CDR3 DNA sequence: TGTGCCAGCAGCCAACGACTAGCGGGTAATACCTACTACAATAAGCAGTTCTTC. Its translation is CASSQRLAGNTYYNKQFF.

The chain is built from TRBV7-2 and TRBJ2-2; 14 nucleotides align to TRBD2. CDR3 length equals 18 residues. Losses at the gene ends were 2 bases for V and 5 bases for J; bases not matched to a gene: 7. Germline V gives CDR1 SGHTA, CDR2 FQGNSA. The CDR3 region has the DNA TGTGCCAGCAGCTTAAGGACTAGCGGGAGGTCAAGGACCGGGGAGCTGTTTTTT. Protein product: CASSLRTSGRSRTGELFF.

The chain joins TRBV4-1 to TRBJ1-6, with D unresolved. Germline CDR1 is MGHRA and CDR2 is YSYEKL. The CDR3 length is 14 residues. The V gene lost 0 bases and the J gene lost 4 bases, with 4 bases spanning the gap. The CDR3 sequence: CASSQERYNSPLHF. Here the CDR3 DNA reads TGCGCCAGCAGCCAAGAACGGTATAATTCACCCCTCCACTTT.

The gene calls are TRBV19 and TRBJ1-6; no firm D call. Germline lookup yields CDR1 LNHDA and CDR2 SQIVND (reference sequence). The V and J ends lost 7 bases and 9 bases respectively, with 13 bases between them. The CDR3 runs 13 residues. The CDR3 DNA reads TGTGCCAGTACATTGGGCCCACGTTCACCCCTCCACTTT. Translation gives CASTLGPRSPLHF. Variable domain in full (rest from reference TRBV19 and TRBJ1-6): DGGITQSPKYLFRKEGQNVTLSCEQNLNHDAMYWYRQDPGQGLRLIYYSQIVNDFQKGDIAEGYSVSREKKESFPLTVTSAQKNPTAFYLCASTLGPRSPLHFGNGTRLTVT.

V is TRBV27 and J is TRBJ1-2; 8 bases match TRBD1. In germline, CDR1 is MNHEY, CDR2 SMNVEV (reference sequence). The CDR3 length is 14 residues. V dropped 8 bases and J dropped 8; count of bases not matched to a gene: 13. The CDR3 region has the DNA TGTGCCAGCCATTCCGGGACAGGTCAATGGGGCTACACCTTC. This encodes CASHSGTGQWGYTF.

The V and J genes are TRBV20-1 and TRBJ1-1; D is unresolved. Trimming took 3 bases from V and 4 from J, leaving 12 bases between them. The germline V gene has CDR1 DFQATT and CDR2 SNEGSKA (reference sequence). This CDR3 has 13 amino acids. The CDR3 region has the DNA TGCAGTGCTAGTAGCGGCGGAATCACTGAAGCTTTCTTT. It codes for CSASSGGITEAFF.

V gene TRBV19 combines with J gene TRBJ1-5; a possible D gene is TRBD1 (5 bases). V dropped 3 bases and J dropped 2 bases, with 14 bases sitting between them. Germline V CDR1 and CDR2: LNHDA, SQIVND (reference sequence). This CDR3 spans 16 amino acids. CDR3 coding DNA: TGTGCCAGTAGTATTGGCAGGGCCGAGGGCAATCAGCCCCAGCATTTT. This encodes CASSIGRAEGNQPQHF.

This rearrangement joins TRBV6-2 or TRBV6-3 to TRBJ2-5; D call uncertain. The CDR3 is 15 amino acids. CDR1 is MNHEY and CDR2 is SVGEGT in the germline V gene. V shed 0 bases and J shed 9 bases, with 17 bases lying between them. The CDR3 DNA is TGTGCCAGCAGTTACTCGTCTGGGCGCCGGATTCCCCAGTACTTC. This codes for CASSYSSGRRIPQYF.

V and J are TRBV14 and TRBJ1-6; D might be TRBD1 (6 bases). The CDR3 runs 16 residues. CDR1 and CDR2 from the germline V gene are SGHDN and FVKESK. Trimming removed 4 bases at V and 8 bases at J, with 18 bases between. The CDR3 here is CASSPSTGPPYSPLHF. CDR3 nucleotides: TGTGCCAGCAGCCCCTCGACAGGACCCCCCTATTCACCCCTCCACTTT. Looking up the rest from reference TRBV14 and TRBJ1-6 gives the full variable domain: EAGVTQFPSHSVIEKGQTVTLRCDPISGHDNLYWYRRVMGKEIKFLLHFVKESKQDESGMPNNRFLAERTGGTYSTLKVQPAELEDSGVYFCASSPSTGPPYSPLHFGNGTRLTVT.

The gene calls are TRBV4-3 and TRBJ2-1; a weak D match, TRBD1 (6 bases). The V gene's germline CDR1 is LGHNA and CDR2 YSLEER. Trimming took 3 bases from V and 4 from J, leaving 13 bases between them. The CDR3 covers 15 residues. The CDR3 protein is CASSQYRVSYNEQFF. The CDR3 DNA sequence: TGCGCCAGCAGCCAGTACAGGGTCTCGTACAATGAGCAGTTCTTC.

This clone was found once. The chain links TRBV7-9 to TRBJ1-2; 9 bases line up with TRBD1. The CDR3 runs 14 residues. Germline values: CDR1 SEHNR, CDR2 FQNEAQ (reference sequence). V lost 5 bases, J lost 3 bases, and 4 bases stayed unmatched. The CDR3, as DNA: TGTGCCAGCAGCCGGGACAGGGTGGACTATGGCTACACCTTC. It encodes CASSRDRVDYGYTF.

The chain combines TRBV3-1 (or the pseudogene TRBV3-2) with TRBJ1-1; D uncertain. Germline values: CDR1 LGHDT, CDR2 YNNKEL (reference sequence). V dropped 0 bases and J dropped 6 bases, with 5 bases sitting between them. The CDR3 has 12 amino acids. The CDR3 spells CASSQDLAEAFF. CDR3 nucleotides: TGTGCCAGCAGCCAAGATCTTGCTGAAGCTTTCTTT.

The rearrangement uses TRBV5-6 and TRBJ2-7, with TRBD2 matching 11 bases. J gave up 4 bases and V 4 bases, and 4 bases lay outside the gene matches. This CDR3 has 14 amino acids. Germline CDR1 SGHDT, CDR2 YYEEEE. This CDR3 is CASSLGLAVYEQYF. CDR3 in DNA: TGTGCCAGCAGCCTGGGACTAGCGGTATACGAGCAGTACTTC.

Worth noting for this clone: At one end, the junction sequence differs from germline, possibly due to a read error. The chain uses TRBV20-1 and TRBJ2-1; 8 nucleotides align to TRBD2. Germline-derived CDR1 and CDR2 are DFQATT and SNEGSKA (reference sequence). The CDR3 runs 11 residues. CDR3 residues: CSASSGTRHLF. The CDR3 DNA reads TGCAGTGCTTCATCCGGGACTAGACATCTCTTC.

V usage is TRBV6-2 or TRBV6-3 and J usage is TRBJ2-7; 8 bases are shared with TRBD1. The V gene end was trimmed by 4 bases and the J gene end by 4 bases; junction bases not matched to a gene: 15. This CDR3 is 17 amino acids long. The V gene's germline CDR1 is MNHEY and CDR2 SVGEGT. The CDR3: CASSFDRRGRTTYEQYF. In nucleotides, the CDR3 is TGTGCCAGCAGTTTCGATCGCAGGGGGCGGACTACGTACGAGCAGTACTTC.

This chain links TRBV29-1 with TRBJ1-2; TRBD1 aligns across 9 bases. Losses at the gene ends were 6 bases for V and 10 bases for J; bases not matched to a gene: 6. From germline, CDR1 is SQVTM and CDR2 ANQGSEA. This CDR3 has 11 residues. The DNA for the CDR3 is TGCAGCGTAGCCGGGACAGGGTTCTACACCTTC. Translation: CSVAGTGFYTF.